This T cell receptor beta chain was observed in a study of identical twins. General study points: Cord blood beta clonotypes that were abundant carried fewer insertions, and memory repertoires showed no such trend. The models systematically underestimated how much out-of-frame TCR alpha was shared in monozygotic twins. For out-of-frame beta sequences, excess twin sharing was weaker. The study based its conclusions on cross-sectional statistical analysis and did not follow the same donors.

In regard to this clonotype: Its target is not known. A much larger clone lies a single base off, so this may be a read error.

MiXCR, applied by TCRdb to the 5' RACE reads, yields one record per CDR3 protein. The profile shows 1,800,000 or so distinct CDR3 sequences, around 29% of them singletons. The sample consisted of cord blood. The TCR sequence derives from a newborn girl in good health.

The CDR3 sequence: CAGSWADTQYF. CDR3 nucleotides: TGTGCCGGCAGTTGGGCAGATACGCAGTATTTT. V and J are TRBV12-3 or TRBV12-4 and TRBJ2-3; D not resolved. This CDR3 has 11 residues.